The sequence of this T cell receptor beta chain was determined in a study of cytomegalovirus exposure and HLA in healthy donors. About this clone itself: As yet, its antigen is unknown. At one end the junction does not follow the germline gene, possibly because of a read error.

Notes on the study in general: Donors were assumed by presence/absence analyses to have roughly uniform sequencing depth. Per published reports, the classifier diagnosed cytomegalovirus status with high specificity and sensitivity.

PCR amplification relied on 60 Vbeta primers (plus 13 Jbeta primers). Repertoires were generated with immunoSEQ multiplex PCR, while TCRdb's copy carries only in-frame clones and drops some. The repertoire has 120,000 or so clones, roughly 80% of them found once; the top ten carry more than 3%. This CDR3 contains 16 residues. Per the germline V gene, CDR1 is MNHNS and CDR2 is SASEGT. This receptor was identified in a man between 18 and 29 years old in good health and CMV-seropositive. Sequencing used PBMCs. This chain links TRBV6-1 with TRBJ2-5; 7 bases match TRBD2. The CDR3 DNA reads as TGTGCCGGCAGTGACCGGGACTACGGGTACCAAGAGACCCAGTACTTC. Its protein is CAGSDRDYGYQETQYF.